This entry lists 18 T cell receptor beta chains sequenced from one sample in a study of OX40 agonist ivuxolimab in advanced cancers. Method: immunoSEQ multiplex PCR; TCRdb's copy keeps in-frame clones and lacks some. The sample records approximately 70,000 clones, about 82% being singletons. This material consisted of CD4+ or CD8+ T cells sorted from blood, taken in a trial of the OX40 agonist ivuxolimab. Receptor source: an adult with an advanced solid tumor such as melanoma, head and neck, liver or kidney cancer.

J is TRBJ2-7 and V is TRBV11-2; 12 positions match TRBD2. The V gene's germline CDR1 is SGHAT and CDR2 FQNNGV. V was clipped by 5 bases and J by 2 bases; unmatched bases: 1. The CDR3 has 14 residues. The CDR3 sequence: CASSGLAGTYEQYF. In nucleotides, the CDR3 is TGTGCCAGCAGCGGACTAGCGGGGACCTACGAGCAGTACTTC.

V usage is TRBV6-5 and J usage is TRBJ1-2, with 7 bases matching TRBD1. The CDR3 has 14 residues. The V gene's germline CDR1 is MNHEY and CDR2 SVGAGI. V lost 6 bases to trimming and J lost 7 bases; unmatched junction nucleotides: 11. CDR3 sequence (DNA): TGTGCCAGCAGGAGCACAGGGGACGGTCTTGGCTACACCTTC. Translating it yields CASRSTGDGLGYTF.

The chain combines TRBV10-3 with TRBJ1-3; 7 nucleotides line up with TRBD1. V dropped 3 bases and J dropped 0; count of bases not matched to a gene: 5. This CDR3 is built from 16 residues. CDR1 ENHRY and CDR2 SYGVKD come from the germline V gene. The CDR3 spells CAISDLAGGSGNTIYF. The CDR3 DNA reads as TGTGCCATCAGTGATCTGGCAGGGGGCTCTGGAAACACCATATATTTT.

This clone has just one count. The rearrangement joins TRBV2 to TRBJ2-1, with 7 nucleotides matching TRBD2. V lost 6 bases and J lost 4; bases outside the gene matches: 3. The CDR3 sequence is 13 residues long. CDR1 is SNHLY and CDR2 is FYNNEI in the germline V gene. The CDR3 loop reads CASSPGGYNEQFF. CDR3 DNA sequence: TGTGCCAGCAGCCCGGGAGGTTACAATGAGCAGTTCTTC.

The V gene is TRBV5-8, the J gene TRBJ2-1; tentatively, D is TRBD1 (6 bases). In germline, CDR1 is SGHTS, CDR2 YDEGEE. The CDR3 consists of 16 residues. V was trimmed by 5 bases and J by 0 bases, leaving 15 bases between them. The CDR3: CASRGASASSYNEQFF. CDR3 bases: TGTGCCAGCAGGGGGGCGAGCGCAAGCTCCTACAATGAGCAGTTCTTC.

Here the CDR3 reads CASSLGLPEHSYEQYF. The CDR3, as DNA: TGTGCCAGCAGCTTGGGTTTGCCGGAGCACTCCTACGAGCAGTACTTC. This chain joins TRBV5-4 and TRBJ2-5, with D hard to call. The end of the DNA aligns better with TRBJ2-7, so the J call may be wrong. Germline V CDR1 and CDR2: SGHNT, YYREEE (reference sequence). This CDR3 comprises 16 residues.

This chain joins TRBV5-1 and TRBJ1-2, with D unclear. Trimming left V 4 bases short and J 8 bases short, with 12 bases between. Germline values: CDR1 SGHRS, CDR2 YFSETQ. CDR3 length equals 12 residues. In nucleotides, the CDR3 is TGCGCCAGCAGCCCCTTTGAAGGCGGCTACACCTTC. Residues: CASSPFEGGYTF.

The rearrangement uses TRBV6-1 and TRBJ2-3; the D gene is possibly TRBD2 (5 bases). The CDR3 consists of 15 residues. Trimming shortened V by 4 bases and J by 0 bases, and 11 bases separated the two germline ends. CDR1 and CDR2 (germline): MNHNS, SASEGT. The CDR3 region is CASSVGAASTDTQYF. In DNA, the CDR3 is TGTGCCAGCAGTGTAGGAGCGGCTAGCACAGATACGCAGTATTTT.

This clone turned up a few times. J is TRBJ1-2 and V is TRBV4-1; 8 bases align to TRBD1. CDR1 is MGHRA, CDR2 YSYEKL, per germline. J gave up 8 bases and V 0 bases, and 5 bases lay outside the gene matches. There are 14 residues in the CDR3. The CDR3 loop is CASSQDRTGRGYTF. The CDR3 coding sequence is TGCGCCAGCAGCCAAGATAGGACAGGGAGAGGCTACACCTTC.

The chain is built from TRBV7-8 and TRBJ2-3; D not resolved. The CDR3 is made up of 13 amino acids. The germline V and J ends were trimmed by 5 bases and 8 bases, with 14 bases remaining between them. Germline assignment: CDR1 SGHVS and CDR2 FQNEAQ. CDR3 sequence reads: CASSASGPSTQYF. The CDR3 DNA sequence: TGTGCCAGCAGCGCCTCCGGGCCTTCTACGCAGTATTTT.

This clone was recorded only once. The J gene is TRBJ1-2, the V gene TRBV30, with a tentative D call TRBD1 (5 bases). The V gene's germline CDR1 is GTSNPN and CDR2 SVGIG (reference sequence). The V end was cut by 0 bases, the J end by 4 bases, with 15 bases between. This CDR3 region has 15 residues. Here the CDR3 reads CAWSVPKGIAYGYTF. In DNA, the CDR3 is TGTGCCTGGAGTGTACCTAAGGGGATTGCCTATGGCTACACCTTC.

The chain employs TRBV11-3 and TRBJ2-7, with a tentative D call TRBD2 (6 bases). Germline V gene sequence: CDR1 SGHNT, CDR2 YENEEA. Trimming pared 2 bases from V and 3 bases from J, leaving 11 bases between. This CDR3 spans 14 amino acids. The CDR3 sequence: CASSLISGDYEQYF. In nucleotides, the CDR3 is TGTGCCAGCAGCTTAATCTCGGGGGACTACGAGCAGTACTTC. Full variable domain (rest looked up from reference TRBV11-3 and TRBJ2-7): EAGVVQSPRYKIIEKKQPVAFWCNPISGHNTLYWYLQNLGQGPELLIRYENEEAVDDSQLPKDRFSAERLKGVDSTLKIQPAELGDSAVYLCASSLISGDYEQYFGPGTRLTVT.

The chain has TRBV2 and TRBJ1-2; D unresolved. CDR3 size: 10 residues. CDR1 is SNHLY, CDR2 FYNNEI, per germline. Trimming left V 6 bases short and J 10 bases short, with 9 bases between. The CDR3 reads CASRGLPYTF. The DNA of the CDR3 is TGTGCCAGCAGGGGCCTTCCCTACACCTTC.

The genes are TRBV5-1 and TRBJ1-3; D call uncertain. The germline V gene has CDR1 SGHRS and CDR2 YFSETQ. Trimming shortened V by 0 bases and J by 4 bases, and 8 bases separated the two germline ends. The CDR3 is 14 residues long. The CDR3 DNA follows: TGCGCCAGCAGCTTGGCCTCGGGAGGAAACACCATATATTTT. Translating gives CASSLASGGNTIYF. The full variable domain, in which reference TRBV5-1 and TRBJ1-3 provide the parts outside the CDR3, is KAGVTQTPRYLIKTRGQQVTLSCSPISGHRSVSWYQQTPGQGLQFLFEYFSETQRNKGNFPGRFSGRQFSNSRSEMNVSTLELGDSALYLCASSLASGGNTIYFGEGSWLTVV.

The J gene is TRBJ2-7, the V gene TRBV7-2; 7 bases are shared with TRBD2. J lost 0 bases, V lost 5 bases, and 7 bases had no gene match. CDR1 is SGHTA and CDR2 is FQGNSA in the germline V gene. The CDR3 length is 15 residues. The CDR3 spells CASSPWGGSSYEQYF. In DNA, the CDR3 is TGTGCCAGCAGCCCCTGGGGGGGGAGCTCCTACGAGCAGTACTTC.

This clone was detected a few times. The chain recombines TRBV6-5 with TRBJ2-2, with 7 bases fitting TRBD1. The germline V gene has CDR1 MNHEY and CDR2 SVGAGI. The CDR3 extends over 14 amino acids. The J segment lost 4 bases and the V segment lost 9 bases, leaving 8 bases of the junction unmatched. The CDR3 DNA reads as TGTGCCAGAATACAGGGGACGGGCACCGGGGAGCTGTTTTTT. Protein sequence: CARIQGTGTGELFF.

The J gene is TRBJ2-1, the V gene TRBV10-3; D perhaps matches TRBD2 (5 bases). V was shortened by 6 bases and J by 4 bases, with 16 bases between the two germline ends. Germline CDR1 ENHRY, CDR2 SYGVKD. CDR3 length equals 15 residues. CDR3 nucleotide sequence: TGTGCCATCAGCGACTGGACGGGATTTTACAATGAGCAGTTCTTC. It codes for CAISDWTGFYNEQFF.

The sample holds a few counts of this clone. The V and J genes are TRBV19 and TRBJ2-4, with unresolved D. Trimming removed 1 base at V and 1 base at J, with 5 bases between. The germline CDR1 and CDR2 sequences are LNHDA and SQIVND (reference sequence). This CDR3 is built from 14 residues. The CDR3, as DNA: TGTGCCAGTAGTATAGGGAAGGCCAAAAACATTCAGTACTTC. This translates into CASSIGKAKNIQYF.